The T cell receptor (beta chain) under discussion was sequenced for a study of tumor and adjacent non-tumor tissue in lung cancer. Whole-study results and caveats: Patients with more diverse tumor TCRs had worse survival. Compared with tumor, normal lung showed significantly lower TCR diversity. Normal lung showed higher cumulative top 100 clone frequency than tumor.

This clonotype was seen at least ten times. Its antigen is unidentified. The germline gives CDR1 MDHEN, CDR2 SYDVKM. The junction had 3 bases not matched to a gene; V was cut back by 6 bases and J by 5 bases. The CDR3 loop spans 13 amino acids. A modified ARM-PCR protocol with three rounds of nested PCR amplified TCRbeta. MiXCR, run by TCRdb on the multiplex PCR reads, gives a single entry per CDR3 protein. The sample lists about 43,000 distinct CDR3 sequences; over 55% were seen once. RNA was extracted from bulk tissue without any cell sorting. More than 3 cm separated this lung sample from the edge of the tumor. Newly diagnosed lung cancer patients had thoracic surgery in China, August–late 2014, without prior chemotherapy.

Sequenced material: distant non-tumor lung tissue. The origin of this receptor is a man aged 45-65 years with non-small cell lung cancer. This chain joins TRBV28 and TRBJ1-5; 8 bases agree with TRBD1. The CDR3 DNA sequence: TGTGCCAGCAGCGAGACAGGGGATCAGCCCCAGCATTTT. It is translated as CASSETGDQPQHF.